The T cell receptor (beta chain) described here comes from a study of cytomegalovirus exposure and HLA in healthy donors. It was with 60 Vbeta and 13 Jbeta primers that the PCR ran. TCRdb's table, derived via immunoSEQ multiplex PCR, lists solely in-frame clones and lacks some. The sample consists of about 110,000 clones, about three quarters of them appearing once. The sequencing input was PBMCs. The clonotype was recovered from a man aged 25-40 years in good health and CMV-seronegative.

Here the CDR3 reads CASSPRLAEYEQYF. The CDR3 nucleotides read TGCGCCAGCAGCCCGCGGCTAGCGGAGTACGAGCAGTACTTC. The V gene is TRBV4-1, the J gene TRBJ2-7; 7 nucleotides align to TRBD2. CDR3 length: 14 residues. The J segment lost 4 bases and the V segment lost 4 bases, leaving 7 bases of the junction unmatched. Germline-derived CDR1 and CDR2 are MGHRA and YSYEKL.